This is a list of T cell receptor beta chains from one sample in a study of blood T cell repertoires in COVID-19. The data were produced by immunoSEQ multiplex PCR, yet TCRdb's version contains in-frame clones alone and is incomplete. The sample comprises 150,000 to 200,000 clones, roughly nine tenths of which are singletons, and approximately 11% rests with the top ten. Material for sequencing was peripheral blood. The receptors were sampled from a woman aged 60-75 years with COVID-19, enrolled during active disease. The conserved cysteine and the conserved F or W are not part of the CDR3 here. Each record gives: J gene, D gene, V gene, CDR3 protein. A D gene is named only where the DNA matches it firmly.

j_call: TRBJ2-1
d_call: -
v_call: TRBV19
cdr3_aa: ASGGVGVYNEQF

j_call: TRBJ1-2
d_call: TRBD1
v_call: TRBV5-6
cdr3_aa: ASSTLTGHGYT

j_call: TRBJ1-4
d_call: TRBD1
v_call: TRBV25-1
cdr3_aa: ASSQRQGVENEKLF

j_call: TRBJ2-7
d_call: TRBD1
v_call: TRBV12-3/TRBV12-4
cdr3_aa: ASSSRGQGEQY

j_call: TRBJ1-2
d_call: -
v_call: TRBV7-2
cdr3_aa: ASSLAAGNYGYT

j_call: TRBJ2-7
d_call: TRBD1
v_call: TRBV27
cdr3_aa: ASSLSTGGNYEQY

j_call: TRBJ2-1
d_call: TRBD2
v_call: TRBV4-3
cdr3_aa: ASSSGRGPDEQF

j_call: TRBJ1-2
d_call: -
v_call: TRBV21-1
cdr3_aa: ASSKSRQEANYGYT

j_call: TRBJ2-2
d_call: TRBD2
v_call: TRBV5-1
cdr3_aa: ASSSGTSGMTGELF

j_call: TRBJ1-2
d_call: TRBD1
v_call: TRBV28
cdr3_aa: ASSYLGQGATYGYT

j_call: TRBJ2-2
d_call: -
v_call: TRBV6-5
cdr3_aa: ASSYPGELF

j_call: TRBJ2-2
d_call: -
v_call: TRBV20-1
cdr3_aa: SAQLSGELF

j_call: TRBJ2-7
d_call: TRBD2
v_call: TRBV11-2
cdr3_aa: ASSLRIGAGGLPEQY

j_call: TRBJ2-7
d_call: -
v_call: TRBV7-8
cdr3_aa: ASSPPGGAGGPHEQY

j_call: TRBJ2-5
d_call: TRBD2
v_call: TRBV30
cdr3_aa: AWSDLASGDQETQY